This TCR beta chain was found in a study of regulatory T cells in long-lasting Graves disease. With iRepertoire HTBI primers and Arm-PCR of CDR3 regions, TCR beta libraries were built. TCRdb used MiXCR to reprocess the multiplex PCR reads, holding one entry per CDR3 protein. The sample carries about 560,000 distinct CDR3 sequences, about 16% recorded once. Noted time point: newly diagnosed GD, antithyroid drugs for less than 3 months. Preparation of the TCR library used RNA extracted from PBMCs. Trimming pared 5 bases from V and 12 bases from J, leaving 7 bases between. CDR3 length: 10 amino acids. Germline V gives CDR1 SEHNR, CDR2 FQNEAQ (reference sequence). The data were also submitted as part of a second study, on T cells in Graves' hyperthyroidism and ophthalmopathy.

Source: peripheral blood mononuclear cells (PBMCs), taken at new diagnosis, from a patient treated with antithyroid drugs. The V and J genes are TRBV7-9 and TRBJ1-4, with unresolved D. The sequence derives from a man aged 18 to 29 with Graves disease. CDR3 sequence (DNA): TGTGCCAGCAGCGGCGAGGAACTGTTTTTT. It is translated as CASSGEELFF.